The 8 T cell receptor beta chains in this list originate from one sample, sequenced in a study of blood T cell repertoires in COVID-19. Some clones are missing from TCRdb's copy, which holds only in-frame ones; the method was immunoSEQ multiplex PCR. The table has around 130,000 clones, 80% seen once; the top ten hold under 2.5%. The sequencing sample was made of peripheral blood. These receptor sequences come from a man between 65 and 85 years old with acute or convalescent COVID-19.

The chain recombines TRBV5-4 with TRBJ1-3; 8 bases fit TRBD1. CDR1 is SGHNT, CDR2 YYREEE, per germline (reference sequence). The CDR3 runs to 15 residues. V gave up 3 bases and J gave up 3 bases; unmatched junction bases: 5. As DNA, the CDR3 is TGTGCCAGCAGCTCCCAGGGGGCTGGTGGAAACACCATATATTTT. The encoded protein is CASSSQGAGGNTIYF.

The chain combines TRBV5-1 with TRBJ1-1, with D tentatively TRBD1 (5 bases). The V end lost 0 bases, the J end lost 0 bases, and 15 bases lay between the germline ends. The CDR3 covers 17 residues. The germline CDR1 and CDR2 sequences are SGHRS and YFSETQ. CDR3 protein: CASSLGDVRGMNTEAFF. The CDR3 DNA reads TGCGCCAGCAGCTTGGGGGACGTGCGGGGAATGAACACTGAAGCTTTCTTT.

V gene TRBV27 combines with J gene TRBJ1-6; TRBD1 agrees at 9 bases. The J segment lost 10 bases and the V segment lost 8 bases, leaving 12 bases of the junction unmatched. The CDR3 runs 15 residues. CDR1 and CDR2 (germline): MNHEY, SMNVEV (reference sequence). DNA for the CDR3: TGTGCCAGCCGTGAAAAGACAGGGGGGGGCTCACCCCTCCACTTT. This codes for CASREKTGGGSPLHF.

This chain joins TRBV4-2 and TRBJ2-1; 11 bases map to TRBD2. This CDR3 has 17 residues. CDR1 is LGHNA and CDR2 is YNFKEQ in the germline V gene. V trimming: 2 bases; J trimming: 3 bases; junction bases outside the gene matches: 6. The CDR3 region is CASSQLLAGGFYNEQFF. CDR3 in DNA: TGTGCCAGCAGCCAACTTTTAGCGGGGGGGTTCTACAATGAGCAGTTCTTC.

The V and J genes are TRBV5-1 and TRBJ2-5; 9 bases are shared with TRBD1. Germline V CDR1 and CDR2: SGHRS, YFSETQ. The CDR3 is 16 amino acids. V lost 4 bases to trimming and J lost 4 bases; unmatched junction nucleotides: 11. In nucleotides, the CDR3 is TGCGCCAGCAGCCCCTTAGGGACAGGGCTCGTAGAGACCCAGTACTTC. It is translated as CASSPLGTGLVETQYF.

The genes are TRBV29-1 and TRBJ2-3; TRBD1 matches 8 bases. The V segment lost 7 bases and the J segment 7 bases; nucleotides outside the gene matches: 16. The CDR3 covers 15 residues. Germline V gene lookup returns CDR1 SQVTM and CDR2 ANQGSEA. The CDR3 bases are TGCAGCGCATATCGCCGGGAGACAGGGGATAATACGCAGTATTTT. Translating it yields CSAYRRETGDNTQYF.

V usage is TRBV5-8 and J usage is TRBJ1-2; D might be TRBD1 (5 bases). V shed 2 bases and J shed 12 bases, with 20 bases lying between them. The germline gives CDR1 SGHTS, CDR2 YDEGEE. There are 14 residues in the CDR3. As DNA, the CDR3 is TGTGCCAGCAGCTTTTGGGGGGGAGACCTCCTAAACACCTTC. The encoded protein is CASSFWGGDLLNTF.

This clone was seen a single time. The CDR3 nucleotides are TGTGCCAGTACCCGGACAGGGTTTAATGAAAAACTGTTTTTT. Its translation is CASTRTGFNEKLFF. V and J are TRBV19 and TRBJ1-4; 8 nucleotides align to TRBD1. The junction had 5 bases not matched to a gene; V was cut back by 7 bases and J by 4 bases. Germline V CDR1 and CDR2: LNHDA, SQIVND (reference sequence). The CDR3 runs 14 residues.